Given below is one T cell receptor (beta chain) in context. The entry originates in a study of shared T cell receptors in the human thymus. The CDR3 extends over 13 amino acids. The germline CDR1 and CDR2 sequences are MDHEN and SYDVKM. Trimming pared 1 base from V and 4 bases from J, leaving 8 bases between. Profiled with immunoSEQ multiplex PCR; TCRdb holds only in-frame clones, not every one. The repertoire holds roughly 500,000 clones, with about 84% as singletons. The sample was also linked to a second study, of human thymus T cells. That study reports: Donation was from healthy Finnish infants who were having corrective surgery that addressed congenital heart defects. In corrective heart surgery, resections were taken, and these provided the thymus tissue.

The material sequenced was thymocytes. The chain combines TRBV28 with TRBJ2-7; a possible D gene is TRBD1 (6 bases). The receptor's source is a boy less than two years old with a congenital heart defect. The CDR3 is CASSLFRGYEQYF. CDR3 bases: TGTGCCAGCAGTTTATTCAGGGGATACGAGCAGTACTTC.